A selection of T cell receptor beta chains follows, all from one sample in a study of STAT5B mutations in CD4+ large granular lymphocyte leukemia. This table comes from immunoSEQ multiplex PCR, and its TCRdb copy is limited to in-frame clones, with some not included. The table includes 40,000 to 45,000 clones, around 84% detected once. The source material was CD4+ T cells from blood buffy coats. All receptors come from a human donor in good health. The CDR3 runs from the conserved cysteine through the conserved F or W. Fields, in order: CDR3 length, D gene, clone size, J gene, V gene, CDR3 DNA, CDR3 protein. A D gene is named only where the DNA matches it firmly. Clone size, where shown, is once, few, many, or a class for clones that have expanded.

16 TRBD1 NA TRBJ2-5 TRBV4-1 TGCGCCAGCAGCCAAGGTGGGCAGGGGGTGCGAGAGACCCAGTACTTC CASSQGGQGVRETQYF
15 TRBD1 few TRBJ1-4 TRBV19 TGTGCCAGTAGGGCCCCGGGACAGGCTAATGAAAAACTGTTTTTT CASRAPGQANEKLFF
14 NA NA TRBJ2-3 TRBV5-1 TGCGCCAGCAGCTTGATAGCGGTTGGGGATACGCAGTATTTT CASSLIAVGDTQYF
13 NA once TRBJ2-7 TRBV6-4 TGTGCCAGCAGTGAACACGAATCCTACGAGCAGTACTTC CASSEHESYEQYF
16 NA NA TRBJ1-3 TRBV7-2 TGTGCCAGCAGCTTAGCGGATGGGGGAACTGGAAACACCATATATTTT CASSLADGGTGNTIYF
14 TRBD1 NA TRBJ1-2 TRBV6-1 TGTGCCAGCAGTGAAGGACAGGGTTATCATGGCTACACCTTC CASSEGQGYHGYTF
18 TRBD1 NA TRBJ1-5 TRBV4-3 TGCGCCAGCAGCCAAGATCCTCCCGGACAGGTTAGCAATCAGCCCCAGCATTTT CASSQDPPGQVSNQPQHF
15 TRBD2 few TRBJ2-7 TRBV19 TGTGCCAGTAGTATGGGGACTAGCGGGGGCTACGAGCAGTACTTC CASSMGTSGGYEQYF
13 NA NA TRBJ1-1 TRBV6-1 TGTGCCAGCAGACACAGGGCAAACACTGAAGCTTTCTTT CASRHRANTEAFF
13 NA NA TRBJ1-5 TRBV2 TGTGCCAGCAGTATAACCCTCGAGGGCTACCGGCATTTT CASSITLEGYRHF
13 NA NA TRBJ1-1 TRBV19 TGTGCCAGTAGTATAAGTGCTAACACTGAAGCTTTCTTT CASSISANTEAFF
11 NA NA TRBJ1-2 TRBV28 TGTGCCAGCAACGGAGGATATGGCTACACCTTC CASNGGYGYTF
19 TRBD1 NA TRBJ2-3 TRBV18 TGTGCCAGCTCACCAGAGCCGGGACAGTCAAGACCGCACACAGATACGCAGTATTTT CASSPEPGQSRPHTDTQYF
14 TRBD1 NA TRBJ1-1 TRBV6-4 TGTGCCAGCAGTGCCTCCTGGGGGGACAGGGCAGCTTTCTTT CASSASWGDRAAFF
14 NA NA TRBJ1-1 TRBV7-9 TGTGCCAGCAGCTTAACGAAACAGAACACTGAAGCTTTCTTT CASSLTKQNTEAFF
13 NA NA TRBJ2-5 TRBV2 TGTGCCAGCAGTAGTAGGCTCCAAGAGACCCAGTACTTC CASSSRLQETQYF
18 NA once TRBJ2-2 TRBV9 TGTGCCAGCAGCGTAAACCCCTCGGCAGGGGCGGGCACCGGGGAGCTGTTTTTT CASSVNPSAGAGTGELFF
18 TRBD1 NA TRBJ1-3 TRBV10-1 TGCGCCAGCAAAGAAATGGGTGGACAGGCTATCTCTGGAAACACCATATATTTT CASKEMGGQAISGNTIYF
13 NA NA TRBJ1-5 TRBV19 TGTGCCAGTAACTGGGCCTACAATCAGCCCCAGCATTTT CASNWAYNQPQHF
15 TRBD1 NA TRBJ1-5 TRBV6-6 TGTGCCAGCAGATCACAGGGGTTTAGCAATCAGCCCCAGCATTTT CASRSQGFSNQPQHF
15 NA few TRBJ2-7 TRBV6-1 TGTGCCAGCACCTCCCGCGGGCAGGGGTATCACGAGCAGTACTTC CASTSRGQGYHEQYF
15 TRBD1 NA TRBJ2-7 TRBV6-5 TGTGCCACCACTCCTCCGGACAGGGGCTCCTACGAGCAGTACTTC CATTPPDRGSYEQYF
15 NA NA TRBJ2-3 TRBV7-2 TGTGCCAGCAGCTTAGCCAGTAGCATCACAGATACGCAGTATTTT CASSLASSITDTQYF
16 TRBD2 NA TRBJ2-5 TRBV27 TGTGCCAGCAGTTTTGGTTCTAGCGGGGGTAGGGAGACCCAGTACTTC CASSFGSSGGRETQYF
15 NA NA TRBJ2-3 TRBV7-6 TGTGCCAGCAGCTTGGTGGCGGGAACCACAGATACGCAGTATTTT CASSLVAGTTDTQYF
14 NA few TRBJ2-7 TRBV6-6 TGTGCCAGCAGTTATACCTTCAGCGTCCACGAGCAGTACTTC CASSYTFSVHEQYF
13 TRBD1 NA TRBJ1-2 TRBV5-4 TGTGCCAGCAGCCCGACAGGGCCCTATGGCTACACCTTC CASSPTGPYGYTF
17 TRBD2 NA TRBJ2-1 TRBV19 TGTGCCAGTAGTAGAGTGACCGGGACTAGGTTCGGCAATGAGCAGTTCTTC CASSRVTGTRFGNEQFF
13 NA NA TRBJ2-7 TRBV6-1 TGTGCCAGCAGTGGTGTCCGGGCCTACGAGCAGTACTTC CASSGVRAYEQYF